The T cell receptor beta chain under discussion was sequenced for a study of blood T cell repertoires in COVID-19. As processed by the authors: Nucleated cell number was recorded as an estimate derived from reference gene primer amplification. Clones were sequenced by immunoSEQ multiplex PCR, and TCRdb holds only the in-frame ones, with some missing. The V and J calls and the clone size are those of that table, but D and trimming were determined from the DNA. The data hold 200,000 to 300,000 clones, with around 89% observed a single time. This clone showed up just once. This clonotype originated in a woman aged 30 to 39 who had recovered from COVID-19. Input material: PBMCs or T cells enriched from blood (not recorded which).

This chain's CDR3 is CASRLDLLASDRGELFF. In nucleotides, the CDR3 is TGTGCAAGTCGCTTAGATTTGTTAGCGAGTGATCGCGGGGAGCTGTTTTTT. This chain uses TRBV12-2 with TRBJ2-2; TRBD2, the table's D call, was not compared with the DNA. TRBV12-2 is shown as a pseudogene. CDR3 length: 17 amino acids.